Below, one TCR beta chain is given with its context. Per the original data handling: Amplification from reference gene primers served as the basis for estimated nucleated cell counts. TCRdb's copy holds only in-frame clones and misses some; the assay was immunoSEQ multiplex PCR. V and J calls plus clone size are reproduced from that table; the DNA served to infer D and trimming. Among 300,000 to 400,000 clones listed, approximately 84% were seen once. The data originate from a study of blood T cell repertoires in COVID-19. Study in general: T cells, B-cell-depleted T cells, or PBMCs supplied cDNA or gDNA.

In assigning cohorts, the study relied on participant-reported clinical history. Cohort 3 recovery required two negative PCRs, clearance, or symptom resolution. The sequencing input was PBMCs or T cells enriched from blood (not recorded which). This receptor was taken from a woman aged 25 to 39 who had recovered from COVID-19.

Here the CDR3 DNA reads TGTGCCAGCAGCTTGGGGGACAGCAAAGAGACCCAGTACTTC. It yields the protein CASSLGDSKETQYF. V usage is TRBV5-4 and J usage is TRBJ2-5, with 7 bases aligning to TRBD1. Trimming took 0 bases from V and 3 from J; bases not matched to a gene: 2. The CDR3 covers 14 residues. CDR1 and CDR2 from the germline V gene are SGHNT and YYREEE (reference sequence). The full variable domain, in which reference TRBV5-4 and TRBJ2-5 provide the parts outside the CDR3, is ETGVTQSPTHLIKTRGQQVTLRCSSQSGHNTVSWYQQALGQGPQFIFQYYREEENGRGNFPPRFSGLQFPNYSSELNVNALELDDSALYLCASSLGDSKETQYFGPGTRLLVL.